This T cell receptor beta chain was sequenced in a study of T cell repertoires in cytomegalovirus infection. Study context: Public TCR beta signatures provided an indication of both CMV infection and a matching HLA type.

Concerning this clonotype: Its antigen is unidentified. Relative to the germline gene, one junction end is altered; a read error may explain this.

TCRdb independently ran MiXCR on the reads; one entry per CDR3 protein. This table has under 800,000 distinct CDR3 sequences, approximately 24% appearing once. CDR1 is SGHNT, CDR2 YYREEE, per germline (reference sequence). The CDR3 covers 14 residues. Findings of the study overall: The cumulative frequency of public TCR beta families identified carriers of CMV plus the relevant HLA. Within the response measured ex vivo, HLA-C-restricted CMV-specific TCR beta clonotypes were dominant.

The rearrangement links TRBV5-4 to TRBJ2-1, with 9 bases aligning to TRBD1. Input material: CD8+ T cells from PBMCs. This TCR was sampled from a human donor in good health (CMV status not recorded). Some clones in this sample may be carry-over from other donors' samples. CDR3 protein: CASSWGQGNNKQFF. CDR3 coding DNA: TGTGCCAGCAGCTGGGGACAGGGCAACAATAAGCAGTTCTTC.